This T cell receptor (beta chain) was observed in a study of T cell repertoires in cytomegalovirus infection. Across the whole study: HLA-B-restricted CMV epitopes that are well studied were used alongside recently identified HLA-C-restricted ones.

Findings and limits, study-wide: It was HLA-C-restricted CMV-specific TCR beta clonotypes that dominated the response ex vivo. Of the TCR beta families, the public ones yielded a cumulative frequency that identified carriers of CMV plus the relevant HLA.

From the reads, TCRdb called clonotypes with MiXCR, one entry per CDR3 protein. The sample has some 700,000 distinct CDR3 sequences; around 32% are singletons. For this clonotype: The antigen remains unidentified.

V was shortened by 4 bases and J by 7 bases, with 14 bases between the two germline ends. Per the germline V gene, CDR1 is DFQATT and CDR2 is SNEGSKA (reference sequence). The CDR3 is 12 residues long. V gene TRBV20-1 combines with J gene TRBJ2-7; perhaps TRBD2 as D (5 bases). This specimen consisted of cultured PBMCs, obtained from culture after CMV antigen stimulation. This receptor was identified in a human donor in good health (CMV status not recorded). Some clones in this sample may be carry-over from other donors' samples. In DNA form, the CDR3 reads TGCAGTGCTAACACCATGTCGGGAGAGCAGTACTTC. Translating gives CSANTMSGEQYF.